Listed below are T cell receptor beta chains from one sample, sequenced in a study of tumor and adjacent non-tumor tissue in lung cancer. TCRdb analysed the multiplex PCR reads with MiXCR anew, one entry per CDR3 protein. The sample yields approximately 76,000 distinct CDR3 sequences, around 65% seen once. Input material: lung tumor tissue. The receptors originated from a woman in her 70s with non-small cell lung cancer. Both conserved end residues are part of each CDR3. The order of the fields is V gene, clone size, D gene, J gene, CDR3 DNA, CDR3 protein. A D gene is named only where the DNA matches it firmly. Not all rows give a size; the values are once, few, many and, for expanded clones, a class.

TRBV29-1,-,-,TRBJ2-7,TGCAGTGTGGTCCTAGGGGACTCCCTATCCTACGAACAGTACTTC,CSVVLGDSLSYEQYF
TRBV6-5,-,-,TRBJ2-3,TGTGCCAGCAGTTGGTCTAGTGGAGGGGGGACACATACGCAGTATTTT,CASSWSSGGGTHTQYF
TRBV2,few,-,TRBJ2-3,TGTGCCAGCAGTGAATACGGGTTGACTAGCACAGATACGCAGTATTTT,CASSEYGLTSTDTQYF
TRBV20-1,once,TRBD2,TRBJ2-7,TGCAATGCTAGAGAGGGGACTAGCGGGAGGAGCGAAAAGTACTTC,CNAREGTSGRSEKYF
TRBV6-2/TRBV6-3,-,-,TRBJ2-7,TGTGCCAGCAGCAGAGAGATGGGGTACTCCTACAAGCAGTACTTC,CASSREMGYSYKQYF
TRBV29-1,-,TRBD1,TRBJ2-1,TGCAGCGTTGGGAAGACAGGGGGGAATTCCTACAATGAGCAGTTCTTC,CSVGKTGGNSYNEQFF
TRBV28,-,-,TRBJ1-6,TGTGCCAGCAGAATATCGCTTCTCGGGGGACCGGGGTCACCCCACCACTTT,CASRISLLGGPGSPHHF
TRBV4-2,few,-,TRBJ1-1,TGTGCCAGCAGCCAAGAGTTCTCAGGAGGGGACACTGAAGCTTTCTTC,CASSQEFSGGDTEAFF
TRBV5-5,-,-,TRBJ2-2,TGTACCAGCGCCGGACAGCCCATGAACACCGGGGAACTGTTTTTT,CTSAGQPMNTGELFF
TRBV28,few,-,TRBJ2-1,TGTGCCAGCAGTTTAAGCGGGCCGCGCTCCTACAATGAGCAGCTCTTC,CASSLSGPRSYNEQLF
TRBV4-1,-,-,TRBJ1-2,TGCGCCAACAGCCCAAGGGCGTTGGGTACCCCTAACTATGTCTACACCTTC,CANSPRALGTPNYVYTF
TRBV14,many,-,TRBJ1-3,TGTGCCAGCAGCTTACTCGGGCAGGCTGGAAACACCATATATTTT,CASSLLGQAGNTIYF
TRBV2,-,-,TRBJ1-6,TGTACCAGCGCTTTCCGCGCCCAAATTTCACCCCTTCACTTT,CTSAFRAQISPLHF
TRBV13,-,-,TRBJ1-6,TGTGCCATCAATAGTGGGGCCAATTCACTCCTCCACTTT,CAINSGANSLLHF
TRBV29-1,-,-,TRBJ2-1,TGCAGCGTTGATATGTCCTACTATGAGCAGTTCTTC,CSVDMSYYEQFF
TRBV5-4,-,-,TRBJ2-3,TGTGCCAGCAGGGTAGGAGGCACCACCAGGACAGATACGCAGTATTTT,CASRVGGTTRTDTQYF
TRBV5-1,-,-,TRBJ2-2,TGCGCCAGCAGCTTGGGGAGCGGAGCGAACACCGGGGAGCTGTTTTTT,CASSLGSGANTGELFF
TRBV6-7,few,-,TRBJ2-7,TGTGCTAGCAGGCTACACACACGGGAGTACTTC,CASRLHTREYF
TRBV29-1,-,TRBD1,TRBJ1-2,TGCAGCGCAAAGCGTACAGGGGATGGCTATGGCTACACCTTC,CSAKRTGDGYGYTF
TRBV11-1,-,TRBD1,TRBJ1-1,TGTGCCAACATCGGGGACAGAAGGACTGATGCCTTCTTT,CANIGDRRTDAFF
TRBV6-5,-,-,TRBJ2-2,TGTGCCAGCATTCATAGCGGCACCGGGGAGCTGTTTTTT,CASIHSGTGELFF
TRBV6-1,many,-,TRBJ1-2,TGTGCCAGCAGTGGCTCTTTTCCCGGCTACACCTTC,CASSGSFPGYTF
TRBV29-1,-,-,TRBJ1-2,TGCAGCGTTTTTCGCCCCGAGGGCTATGGCTACACCTTC,CSVFRPEGYGYTF
TRBV6-5,-,TRBD2,TRBJ2-7,TGTGCCAGTAGTTACACTAGCGGGCCATCGTCCTTATACGAGCAGTACTTC,CASSYTSGPSSLYEQYF
TRBV12-3/TRBV12-4,-,TRBD1,TRBJ1-5,TGTGCCAGCAGTCCGATAGGGGGCAACCAGCCCCAACATTTT,CASSPIGGNQPQHF
TRBV5-1,-,-,TRBJ2-7,TGCGCCAGCCGCACCCCGGACCGCGGGAACTACGAGCAGTACTTC,CASRTPDRGNYEQYF
TRBV30,-,-,TRBJ2-5,TGTGCCCAGATGGCATTCAGCGGTGCCCAAGAGACCCAGTACTTC,CAQMAFSGAQETQYF
TRBV4-1,-,-,TRBJ2-7,TGCTCCAGCAACCTAGATGTAGCGTCTACCTACGAGCAGTACTTC,CSSNLDVASTYEQYF
TRBV29-1,-,-,TRBJ1-3,TGCAGCGTTATAGGCTATGGAAACACCATATATTTT,CSVIGYGNTIYF
TRBV4-1,-,-,TRBJ1-1,TGCGCCAGCAGTACGCACAGGGATTCAAACACTGAAGCTATCTTT,CASSTHRDSNTEAIF
TRBV6-5,few,-,TRBJ2-7,TGTGCCAACAGCCAACAGGAACGGCAGTACTTC,CANSQQERQYF
TRBV5-1,-,-,TRBJ1-4,TGCGCCAGTTCACCCGATAGGGCGACTAATGAAAAACTGTTTTTT,CASSPDRATNEKLFF
TRBV10-3,many,TRBD1,TRBJ1-2,TGTGCCATCAGTGCTGATCCAGGGACAGGGTACTATGGCTACACCTTC,CAISADPGTGYYGYTF